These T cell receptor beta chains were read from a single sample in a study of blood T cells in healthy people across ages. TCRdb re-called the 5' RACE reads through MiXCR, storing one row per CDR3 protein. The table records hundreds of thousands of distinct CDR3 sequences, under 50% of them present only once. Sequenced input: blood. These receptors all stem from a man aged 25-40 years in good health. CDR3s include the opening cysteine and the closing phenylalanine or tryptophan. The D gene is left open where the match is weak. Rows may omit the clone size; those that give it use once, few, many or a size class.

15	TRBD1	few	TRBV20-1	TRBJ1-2	CSARGGGQGVYGYTF	TGCAGTGCTAGAGGAGGAGGCCAGGGGGTCTATGGCTACACCTTC
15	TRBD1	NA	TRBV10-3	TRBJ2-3	CAISRQGIGTDTQYF	TGTGCCATCAGTAGACAGGGGATAGGCACAGATACGCAGTATTTT
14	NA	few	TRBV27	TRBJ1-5	CASSLIGDNQPQHF	TGTGCCAGCAGTTTAATCGGGGACAATCAGCCCCAGCATTTT
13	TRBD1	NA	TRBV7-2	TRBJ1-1	CASSFDGTGEAFF	TGTGCCAGCAGCTTCGACGGGACAGGGGAAGCTTTCTTT
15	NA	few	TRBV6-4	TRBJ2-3	CASRRMGGETDTQYF	TGTGCCAGCAGAAGAATGGGGGGAGAGACAGATACGCAGTATTTT
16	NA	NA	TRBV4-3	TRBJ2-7	CASSQEGVGPYNEQYF	TGCGCCAGCAGCCAAGAGGGGGTGGGGCCCTACAATGAGCAGTACTTC
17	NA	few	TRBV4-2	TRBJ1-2	CASSQDRSRGTPYGYTF	TGTGCCAGCAGCCAAGATAGGAGTCGGGGAACTCCCTATGGCTACACCTTC
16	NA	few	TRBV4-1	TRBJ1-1	CASSQAFARGNTEAFF	TGCGCCAGCAGCCAAGCCTTCGCCAGGGGGAACACTGAAGCTTTCTTT
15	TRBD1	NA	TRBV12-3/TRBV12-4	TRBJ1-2	CASGKGAAVLYGYTF	TGTGCCAGCGGAAAGGGGGCGGCGGTCCTCTATGGCTACACCTTC
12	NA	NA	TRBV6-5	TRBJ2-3	CASRTGPDTQYF	TGTGCCAGCAGGACGGGGCCAGATACGCAGTATTTT
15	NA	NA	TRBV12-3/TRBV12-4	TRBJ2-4	CASSRRALAKNIQYF	TGTGCCAGCAGCCGACGGGCCCTAGCCAAAAACATTCAGTACTTC
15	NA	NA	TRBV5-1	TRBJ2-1	CASSSGDGGYNEQFF	TGCGCCAGCAGCTCAGGGGACGGGGGGTACAATGAGCAGTTCTTC
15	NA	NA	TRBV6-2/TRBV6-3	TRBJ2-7	CAGSSDLRAALVQYF	TGTGCCGGCAGTTCGGATCTCCGGGCCGCGTTGGTTCAGTACTTC
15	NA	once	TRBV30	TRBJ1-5	CAWSPSYYSNQPQHF	TGTGCCTGGAGCCCCAGCTATTATAGCAATCAGCCCCAGCATTTT
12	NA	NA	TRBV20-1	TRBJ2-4	CSANEAKNIQYF	TGCAGTGCCAACGAAGCCAAAAACATTCAGTACTTC
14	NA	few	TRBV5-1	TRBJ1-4	CASSLLGLGEKLFF	TGCGCCAGCAGCTTGTTAGGGTTGGGGGAAAAACTGTTTTTT
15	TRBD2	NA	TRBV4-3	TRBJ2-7	CASSQAASGYNEQYF	TGCGCCAGCAGCCAAGCGGCTAGCGGCTACAATGAGCAGTACTTC
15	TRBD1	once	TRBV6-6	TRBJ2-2	CASTPGQTNTGELFF	TGTGCCAGCACCCCGGGACAGACGAACACCGGGGAGCTGTTTTTT
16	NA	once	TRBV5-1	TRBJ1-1	CASSLGPERANTEAFF	TGCGCCAGCAGCTTGGGCCCCGAGAGGGCGAACACTGAAGCTTTCTTT
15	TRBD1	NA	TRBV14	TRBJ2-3	CASSQERGPGDTQYF	TGTGCCAGCAGCCAAGAGAGGGGGCCGGGAGATACGCAGTATTTT
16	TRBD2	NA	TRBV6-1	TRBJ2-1	CASSDLLAGGWYEQFF	TGTGCCAGCAGTGACTTACTAGCGGGGGGGTGGTATGAGCAGTTCTTC
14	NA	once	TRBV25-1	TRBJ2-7	CASSTRAAPYEQYF	TGTGCCAGCAGTACCAGGGCGGCCCCCTACGAGCAGTACTTC
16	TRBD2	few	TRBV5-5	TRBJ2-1	CASSSGGSMTDNEQFF	TGTGCCAGCAGCTCGGGGGGATCTATGACGGACAATGAGCAGTTCTTC
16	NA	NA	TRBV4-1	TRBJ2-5	CASSQVYRGLKETQYF	TGCGCCAGCAGCCAAGTATACAGGGGACTAAAAGAGACCCAGTACTTC
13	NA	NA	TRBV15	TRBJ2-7	CATGDRLSYEQYF	TGTGCCACTGGGGACCGTCTATCCTACGAGCAGTACTTC
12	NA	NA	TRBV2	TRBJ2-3	CASSRVNPMQYF	TGTGCCAGCTCGCGAGTTAACCCTATGCAGTATTTT
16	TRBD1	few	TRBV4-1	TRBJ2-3	CASSLAWTGDTDTQYF	TGCGCCAGCAGCCTGGCTTGGACAGGGGACACAGATACGCAGTATTTT
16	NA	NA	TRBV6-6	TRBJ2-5	CASTRSPIGPQETQYF	TGTGCCAGCACACGCTCCCCGATCGGCCCTCAGGAGACCCAGTACTTC
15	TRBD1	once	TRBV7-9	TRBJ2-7	CASSPRPGQGYEQYF	TGTGCCAGCAGCCCGAGACCGGGACAGGGTTACGAGCAGTACTTC
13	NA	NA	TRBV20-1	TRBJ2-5	CSASERGRETQYF	TGCAGTGCTTCTGAACGGGGTAGAGAGACCCAGTACTTC
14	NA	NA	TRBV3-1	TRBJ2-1	CASSQPGQNNEQFF	TGTGCCAGCAGCCAGCCCGGTCAAAACAATGAGCAGTTCTTC
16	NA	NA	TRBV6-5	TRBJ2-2	CASSYGPGVGTGELFF	TGTGCCAGCAGTTACGGCCCAGGGGTTGGCACCGGGGAGCTGTTTTTT
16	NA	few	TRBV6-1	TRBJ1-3	CASSGWGTVSGNTIYF	TGTGCCAGCAGTGGATGGGGGACGGTTTCTGGAAACACCATATATTTT
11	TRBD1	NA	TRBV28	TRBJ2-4	CASSPDRRQYF	TGTGCCAGCAGTCCGGACAGGCGGCAGTACTTC
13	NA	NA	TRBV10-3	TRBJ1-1	CAINARENTEAFF	TGTGCCATCAATGCCAGGGAGAACACTGAAGCTTTCTTT
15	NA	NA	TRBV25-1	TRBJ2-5	CASSEMWAAQETQYF	TGTGCCAGCAGTGAAATGTGGGCGGCTCAAGAGACCCAGTACTTC
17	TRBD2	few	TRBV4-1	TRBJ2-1	CASSQERSGGSYNEQFF	TGCGCCAGCAGCCAAGAACGGAGCGGGGGATCCTACAATGAGCAGTTCTTC
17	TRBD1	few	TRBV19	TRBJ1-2	CASSTPGQGPANYGYTF	TGTGCCAGTAGTACGCCGGGACAGGGCCCAGCTAACTATGGCTACACCTTC
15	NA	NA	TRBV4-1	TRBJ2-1	CASSRVGSDYNEQFF	TGCGCCAGCTCCCGAGTTGGGTCAGATTACAATGAGCAGTTCTTC
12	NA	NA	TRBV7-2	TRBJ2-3	CASSRAGDTQYF	TGTGCCAGCAGCCGGGCCGGAGATACGCAGTATTTT
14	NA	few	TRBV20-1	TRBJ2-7	CSAKPWQGLNEQYF	TGCAGTGCTAAGCCCTGGCAGGGCCTAAACGAGCAGTACTTC